This TCR beta chain was recorded in a study of blood T cells in healthy people across ages. General observations from the study: Unsorted PBMCs ruled out conclusive naive versus antigen-experienced comparison. Naive T cell percentage and TCR beta diversity correlated strongly. Significant beta diversity loss was already apparent by age approximately 37, declining roughly linearly.

As concerns this clonotype: Its antigen is still unknown.

Per the germline V gene, CDR1 is MNHEY and CDR2 is SVGAGI. Trimming pared 2 bases from V and 6 bases from J, leaving 9 bases between. The CDR3 consists of 13 residues. It was with a sample-barcoded 5' primer and a J-beta primer mix that a second PCR of about 7 to 12 cycles was run. Per-sample output comprised a minimum of 2.5 million paired-end reads containing CDR3. TCRdb reprocessed the 5' RACE reads with MiXCR, giving one entry per CDR3 protein. This sample yields 890,000 or so distinct CDR3 sequences, of which under 80% are seen a single time; about 27% belongs to the top ten. V gene TRBV6-5 combines with J gene TRBJ2-3, with a weak D call TRBD2 (5 bases). This TCR derives from a man aged 25-40 years in good health. The material sequenced was blood. The CDR3 DNA follows: TGTGCCAGCAGTTACGAGGGCATGGATACGCAGTATTTT. It is translated as CASSYEGMDTQYF.